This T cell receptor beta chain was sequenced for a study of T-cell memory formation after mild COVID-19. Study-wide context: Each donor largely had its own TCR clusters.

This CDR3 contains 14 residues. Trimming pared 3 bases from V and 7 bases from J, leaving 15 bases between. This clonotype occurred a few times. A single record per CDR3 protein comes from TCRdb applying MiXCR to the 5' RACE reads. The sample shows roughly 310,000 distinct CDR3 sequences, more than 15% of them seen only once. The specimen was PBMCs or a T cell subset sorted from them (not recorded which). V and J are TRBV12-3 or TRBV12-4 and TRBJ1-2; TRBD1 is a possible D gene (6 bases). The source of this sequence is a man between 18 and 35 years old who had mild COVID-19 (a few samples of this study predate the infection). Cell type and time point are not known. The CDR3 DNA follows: TGTGCCAGCAGTTTCGGCCAGGGGACCTTTGGCTACACCTTC. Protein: CASSFGQGTFGYTF.